Each of the 12 T cell receptor beta chains below was sequenced from the same sample in a study of T cells after yellow fever vaccination. TCRdb called the 5' RACE reads again in MiXCR, with one record for every CDR3 protein. The sample comprises hundreds of thousands of distinct CDR3 sequences, more than 9% of which are singletons, and more than 12% rests with the top ten. Sequencing was performed on PBMCs, taken on the day of the yellow fever booster vaccination. The receptors derive from a man aged 30 to 39 who received the YFV17D yellow fever vaccine.

In its sample, this clonotype was seen a few times. The chain links TRBV10-3 to TRBJ2-5; no clear D gene. Germline V CDR1 and CDR2: ENHRY, SYGVKD. The length of the CDR3 is 14 residues. V lost 10 bases and J lost 0, with 15 bases in between. The chain's CDR3 is CATSATSYQETQYF. The CDR3 DNA follows: TGTGCCACTTCTGCCACCTCGTACCAAGAGACCCAGTACTTC.

This clonotype has more than one count but fewer than ten. The V gene is TRBV27, the J gene TRBJ1-2, with D unresolved. Between the trimmed V and J ends, which lost 5 bases and 3 bases, there was a span of 10 bases. Germline values: CDR1 MNHEY, CDR2 SMNVEV (reference sequence). The CDR3 has 13 residues. The CDR3 bases are TGTGCCAGCAGTCAAAGAGAACACTATGGCTACACCTTC. Translation: CASSQREHYGYTF.

This clonotype showed up just a few times. The genes are TRBV11-2 and TRBJ2-1, with 9 positions matching TRBD2. The CDR3 runs 18 residues. V was pared by 2 bases and J by 8 bases, with 16 bases of the junction left unmatched. Germline assignment: CDR1 SGHAT and CDR2 FQNNGV. In DNA, the CDR3 is TGTGCCAGCAGCTTAAAAGCGGGAGGATCCTTGGCCCACCATGAGCAGTTCTTC. Translation: CASSLKAGGSLAHHEQFF.

Many counts were recorded for this clonotype. The rearrangement joins TRBV6-5 to TRBJ1-2; TRBD1 matches at 7 bases. V was pared by 10 bases and J by 8 bases, with 7 bases of the junction left unmatched. In germline, CDR1 is MNHEY, CDR2 SVGAGI. The length of the CDR3 is 11 residues. CDR3 coding DNA: TGTGCCACTGGACAGGATATGGGCTACACCTTC. It codes for CATGQDMGYTF.

This clonotype was counted between two and nine times. The rearrangement joins TRBV6-1 to TRBJ2-2; D might be TRBD2 (6 bases). Trimming removed 9 bases at V and 7 bases at J, with 15 bases between. The CDR3 runs 13 residues. Per the germline V gene, CDR1 is MNHNS and CDR2 is SASEGT. The CDR3 bases are TGTGCCAGTGCGGGGACCGTAATCGGGGAGCTGTTTTTT. Protein: CASAGTVIGELFF.

This sequence joins TRBV7-8 and TRBJ2-1, with a possible D match to TRBD2 (6 bases). Trimming removed 1 base at V and 6 bases at J, with 19 bases between. Germline V lookup: CDR1 SGHVS, CDR2 FQNEAQ. CDR3 length equals 17 residues. As DNA, the CDR3 is TGTGCCAGCAGCTTAGGAACTCTAGCGCTAAGAGGCAATGAGCAGTTCTTC. It translates to CASSLGTLALRGNEQFF. The whole variable domain, remainder taken from reference TRBV7-8 and TRBJ2-1, is GAGVSQSPRYKVAKRGQDVALRCDPISGHVSLFWYQQALGQGPEFLTYFQNEAQLDKSGLPSDRFFAERPEGSVSTLKIQRTQQEDSAVYLCASSLGTLALRGNEQFFGPGTRLTVL.

The rearrangement joins TRBV5-6 to TRBJ1-2; D uncertain. The CDR3 runs to 14 residues. Germline V CDR1 and CDR2: SGHDT, YYEEEE. Trimming removed 5 bases at V and 3 bases at J, with 14 bases between. CDR3: CASSRETWDYGYTF. The CDR3 DNA is TGTGCCAGCAGTAGGGAGACTTGGGACTATGGCTACACCTTC. The variable domain in full, with the rest retrieved from reference TRBV5-6 and TRBJ1-2, is DAGVTQSPTHLIKTRGQQVTLRCSPKSGHDTVSWYQQALGQGPQFIFQYYEEEERQRGNFPDRFSGHQFPNYSSELNVNALLLGDSALYLCASSRETWDYGYTFGSGTRLTVV.

This clonotype was seen ten or more times. This sequence joins TRBV7-9 and TRBJ1-1; 8 bases are a match to TRBD1. V trimming: 5 bases; J trimming: 6 bases; junction bases outside the gene matches: 11. Germline V lookup: CDR1 SEHNR, CDR2 FQNEAQ (reference sequence). This CDR3 has 15 residues. The CDR3 spells CASSHRGTGGAEAFF. The CDR3 coding sequence is TGTGCCAGCAGCCATCGGGGCACAGGGGGGGCTGAAGCTTTCTTT. The full variable domain, completed using reference TRBV7-9 and TRBJ1-1, is DTGVSQNPRHKITKRGQNVTFRCDPISEHNRLYWYRQTLGQGPEFLTYFQNEAQLEKSRLLSDRFSAERPKGSFSTLEIQRTEQGDSAMYLCASSHRGTGGAEAFFGQGTRLTVV.

This clonotype has only a few counts. The chain has TRBV7-2 and TRBJ2-7; D is unresolved. V lost 3 bases, J lost 9 bases, and 12 bases lay in between. The CDR3 loop spans 12 amino acids. CDR1 is SGHTA and CDR2 is FQGNSA in the germline V gene. The CDR3 sequence: CASSFAPSGQYF. CDR3 nucleotide sequence: TGTGCCAGCAGCTTTGCTCCCTCAGGGCAGTACTTC.

This sequence joins TRBV20-1 and TRBJ1-1, with D possibly TRBD1 on 6 matching bases. Germline CDR1 reads DFQATT; CDR2 reads SNEGSKA (reference sequence). V lost 2 bases, J lost 3 bases, and 22 bases lay in between. The CDR3 covers 17 residues. CDR3 in DNA: TGCAGTGCTAGACGGGGATTGACAGGTAAACTGGACACTGAAGCTTTCTTT. It specifies CSARRGLTGKLDTEAFF.

The chain has TRBV27 and TRBJ2-7; 11 bases fit TRBD2. Trimming cost V 5 bases and J 4 bases; bases outside gene matches: 13. This CDR3 is built from 17 residues. Germline CDR1 MNHEY, CDR2 SMNVEV (reference sequence). The CDR3 loop reads CASSGTGYTSGSYEQYF. The CDR3, as DNA: TGTGCCAGCAGTGGGACAGGGTATACTAGCGGGAGTTACGAGCAGTACTTC.

The rearrangement uses TRBV12-3 or TRBV12-4 and TRBJ2-7, with 7 bases fitting TRBD2. This CDR3 has 14 amino acids. Trimming removed 3 bases from V and 2 bases from J; junction bases left unmatched: 4. This chain's CDR3 is CASSFASGTYEQYF. The CDR3 DNA reads as TGTGCCAGCAGTTTCGCTAGCGGAACCTACGAGCAGTACTTC.